This T cell receptor (beta chain) was recovered during a study of T-cell memory formation after mild COVID-19. This CDR3 contains 11 residues. Germline lookup yields CDR1 SQVTM and CDR2 ANQGSEA. TCRdb analysed the 5' RACE reads with MiXCR anew, one entry per CDR3 protein. The sample shows 500,000 to 600,000 distinct CDR3 sequences, about a sixth of them seen only once. This clonotype has ten or more counts. At one end the junction does not follow the germline gene, possibly because of a read error. The sequence was obtained from an adult woman who had mild COVID-19 (a few samples of this study predate the infection). Cell type and time point are not known. The sequenced sample was PBMCs or a T cell subset sorted from them (not recorded which). The chain has TRBV29-1 and TRBJ1-2; D possibly corresponds to TRBD1 (5 bases). CDR3 bases: TGCAGCGTTGGAGCCCTTCAGGGCCGGAGTTTC. This encodes CSVGALQGRSF.